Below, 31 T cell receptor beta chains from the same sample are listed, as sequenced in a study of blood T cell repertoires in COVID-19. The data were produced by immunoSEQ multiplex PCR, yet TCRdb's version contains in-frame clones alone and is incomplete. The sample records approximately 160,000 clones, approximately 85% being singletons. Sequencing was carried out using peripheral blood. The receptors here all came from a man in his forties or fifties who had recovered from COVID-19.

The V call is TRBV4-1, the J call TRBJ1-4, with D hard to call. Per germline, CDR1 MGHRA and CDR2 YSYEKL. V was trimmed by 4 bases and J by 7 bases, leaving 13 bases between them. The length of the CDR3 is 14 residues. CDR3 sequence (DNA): TGCGCCAGCAGCCCAGACCCGAGGGCTGAAAAACTGTTTTTT. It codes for CASSPDPRAEKLFF.

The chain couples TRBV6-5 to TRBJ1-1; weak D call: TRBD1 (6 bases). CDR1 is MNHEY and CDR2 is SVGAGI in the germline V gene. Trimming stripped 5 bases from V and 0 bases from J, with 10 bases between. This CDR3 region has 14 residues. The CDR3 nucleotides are TGTGCCAGCAGTATAGGACAGCTGAACACTGAAGCTTTCTTT. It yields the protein CASSIGQLNTEAFF.

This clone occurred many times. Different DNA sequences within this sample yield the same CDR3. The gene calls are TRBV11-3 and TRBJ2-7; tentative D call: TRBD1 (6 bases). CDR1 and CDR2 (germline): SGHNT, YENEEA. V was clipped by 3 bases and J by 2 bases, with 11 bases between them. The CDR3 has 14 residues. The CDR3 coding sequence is TGTGCCAGCAGCTTGGACACAGGGACCTACGAGCAGTACTTC. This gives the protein CASSLDTGTYEQYF.

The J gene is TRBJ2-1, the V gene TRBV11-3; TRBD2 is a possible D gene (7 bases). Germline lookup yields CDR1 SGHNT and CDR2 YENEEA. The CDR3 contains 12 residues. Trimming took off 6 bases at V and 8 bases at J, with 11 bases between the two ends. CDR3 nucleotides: TGTGCCAGCAGACAAGGGGGGGATGAGCAGTTCTTC. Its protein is CASRQGGDEQFF. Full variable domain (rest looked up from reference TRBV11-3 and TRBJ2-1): EAGVVQSPRYKIIEKKQPVAFWCNPISGHNTLYWYLQNLGQGPELLIRYENEEAVDDSQLPKDRFSAERLKGVDSTLKIQPAELGDSAVYLCASRQGGDEQFFGPGTRLTVL.

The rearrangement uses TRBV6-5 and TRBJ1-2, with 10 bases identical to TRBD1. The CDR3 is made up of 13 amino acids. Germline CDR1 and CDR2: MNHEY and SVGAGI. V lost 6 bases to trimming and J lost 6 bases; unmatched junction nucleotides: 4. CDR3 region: CASSRGTGDGYTF. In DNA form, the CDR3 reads TGTGCCAGCAGCCGCGGGACAGGGGATGGCTACACCTTC.

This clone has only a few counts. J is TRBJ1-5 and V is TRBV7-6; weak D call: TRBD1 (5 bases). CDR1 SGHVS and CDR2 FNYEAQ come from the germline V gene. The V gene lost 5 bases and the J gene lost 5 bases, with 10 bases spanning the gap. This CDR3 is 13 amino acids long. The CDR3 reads CASSLRVDQPQHF. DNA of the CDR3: TGTGCCAGCAGCCTCAGGGTAGATCAGCCCCAGCATTTT.

The CDR3 here is CASSPERNLYNEQFF. For the CDR3, the DNA is TGTGCCAGCAGTCCGGAGCGGAACCTCTACAATGAGCAGTTCTTC. The V gene is TRBV28, the J gene TRBJ2-1; weak D call: TRBD2 (5 bases). Germline assignment: CDR1 MDHEN and CDR2 SYDVKM. Trimming pared 5 bases from V and 3 bases from J, leaving 14 bases between. The CDR3 covers 15 residues.

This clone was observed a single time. CDR3 sequence reads: CAWKQDSGNTIYF. The CDR3 DNA sequence: TGTGCCTGGAAACAGGATTCTGGAAACACCATATATTTT. The rearrangement joins TRBV30 to TRBJ1-3, with D possibly matching TRBD1 (5 bases). Germline V gene lookup returns CDR1 GTSNPN and CDR2 SVGIG (reference sequence). The CDR3 consists of 13 residues. V shed 4 bases and J shed 1 base, with 8 bases lying between them.

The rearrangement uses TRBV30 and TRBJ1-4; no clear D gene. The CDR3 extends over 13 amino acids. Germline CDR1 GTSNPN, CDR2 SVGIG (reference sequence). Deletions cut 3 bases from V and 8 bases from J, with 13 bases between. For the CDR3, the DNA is TGTGCCTGGAGCAGGCGTCTAAGAGAAAAACTGTTTTTT. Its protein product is CAWSRRLREKLFF.

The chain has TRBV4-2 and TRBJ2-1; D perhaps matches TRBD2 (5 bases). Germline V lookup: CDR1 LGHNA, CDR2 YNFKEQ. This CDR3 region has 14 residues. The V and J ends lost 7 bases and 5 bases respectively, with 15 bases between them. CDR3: CASTLTRVDNEQFF. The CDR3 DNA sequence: TGTGCCAGCACCCTAACGAGGGTTGACAATGAGCAGTTCTTC.

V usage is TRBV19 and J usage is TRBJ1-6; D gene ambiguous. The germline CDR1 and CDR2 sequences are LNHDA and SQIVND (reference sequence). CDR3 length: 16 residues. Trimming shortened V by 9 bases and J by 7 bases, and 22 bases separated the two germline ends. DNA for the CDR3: TGTGCCAGCACCCCCCTGCCGGGAGAGGCAAATTCACCCCTCCACTTT. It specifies CASTPLPGEANSPLHF.

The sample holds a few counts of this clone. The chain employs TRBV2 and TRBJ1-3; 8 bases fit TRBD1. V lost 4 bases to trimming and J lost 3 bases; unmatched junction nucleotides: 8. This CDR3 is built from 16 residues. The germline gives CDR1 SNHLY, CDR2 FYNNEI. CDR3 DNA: TGTGCCAGCAGTGCCATGGACAGGGCTGTTGGAAACACCATATATTTT. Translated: CASSAMDRAVGNTIYF.

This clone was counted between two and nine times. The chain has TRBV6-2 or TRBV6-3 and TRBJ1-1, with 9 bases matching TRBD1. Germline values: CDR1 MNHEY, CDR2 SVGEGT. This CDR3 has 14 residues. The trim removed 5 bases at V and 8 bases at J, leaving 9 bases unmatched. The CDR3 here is CASSAPGQGLEAFF. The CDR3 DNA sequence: TGTGCCAGCAGTGCGCCGGGACAGGGTTTAGAAGCTTTCTTT.

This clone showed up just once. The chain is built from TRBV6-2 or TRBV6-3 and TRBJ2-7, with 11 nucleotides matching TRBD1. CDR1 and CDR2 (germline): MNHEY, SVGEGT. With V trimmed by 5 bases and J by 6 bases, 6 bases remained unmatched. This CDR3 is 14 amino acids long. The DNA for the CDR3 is TGTGCCAGCAGTACCGGACAGGGGGCAGGCGAGCAGTACTTC. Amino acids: CASSTGQGAGEQYF.

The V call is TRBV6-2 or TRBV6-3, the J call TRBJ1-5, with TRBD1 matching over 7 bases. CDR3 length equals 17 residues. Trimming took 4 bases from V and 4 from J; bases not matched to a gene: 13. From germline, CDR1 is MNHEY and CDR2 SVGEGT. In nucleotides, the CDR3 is TGTGCCAGCAGTTCTGCTCCGGGACAGAGAAAGAATCAGCCCCAGCATTTT. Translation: CASSSAPGQRKNQPQHF.

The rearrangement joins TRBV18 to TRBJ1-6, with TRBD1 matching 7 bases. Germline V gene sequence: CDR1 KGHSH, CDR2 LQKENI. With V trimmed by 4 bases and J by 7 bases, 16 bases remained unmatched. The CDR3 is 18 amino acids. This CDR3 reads CASSLLDRESSLNSPLHF. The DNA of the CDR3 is TGTGCCAGCTCACTACTAGACAGGGAGTCGTCCCTGAATTCACCCCTCCACTTT. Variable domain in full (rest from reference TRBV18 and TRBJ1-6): NAGVMQNPRHLVRRRGQEARLRCSPMKGHSHVYWYRQLPEEGLKFMVYLQKENIIDESGMPKERFSAEFPKEGPSILRIQQVVRGDSAAYFCASSLLDRESSLNSPLHFGNGTRLTVT.

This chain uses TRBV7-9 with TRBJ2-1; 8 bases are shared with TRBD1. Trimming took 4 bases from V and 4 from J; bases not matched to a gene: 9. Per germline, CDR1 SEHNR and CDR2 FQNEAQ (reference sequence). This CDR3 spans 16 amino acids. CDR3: CASSSRQGKGYNEQFF. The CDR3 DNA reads TGTGCCAGCAGCTCACGACAGGGGAAGGGTTACAATGAGCAGTTCTTC.

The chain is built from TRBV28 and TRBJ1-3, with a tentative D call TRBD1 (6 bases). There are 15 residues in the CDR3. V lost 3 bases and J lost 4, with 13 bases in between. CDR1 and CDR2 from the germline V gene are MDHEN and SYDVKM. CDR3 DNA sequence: TGTGCCAGCAGTTTGGGTCGGGGGGCGGGAAACACCATATATTTT. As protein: CASSLGRGAGNTIYF.

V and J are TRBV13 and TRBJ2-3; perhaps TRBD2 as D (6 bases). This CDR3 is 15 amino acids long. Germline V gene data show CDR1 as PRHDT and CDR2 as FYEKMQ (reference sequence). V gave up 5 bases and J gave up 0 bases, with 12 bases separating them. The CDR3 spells CASSPWEDSTDTQYF. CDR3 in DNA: TGTGCCAGCAGCCCGTGGGAGGACAGCACAGATACGCAGTATTTT.

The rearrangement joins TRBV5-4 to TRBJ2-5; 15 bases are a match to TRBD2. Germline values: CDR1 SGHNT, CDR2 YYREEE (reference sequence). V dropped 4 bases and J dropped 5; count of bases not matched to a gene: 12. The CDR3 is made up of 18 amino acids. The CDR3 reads CASSAGLAGGLPGETQYF. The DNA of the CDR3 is TGTGCCAGCAGCGCCGGACTAGCGGGAGGGCTCCCGGGGGAGACCCAGTACTTC.

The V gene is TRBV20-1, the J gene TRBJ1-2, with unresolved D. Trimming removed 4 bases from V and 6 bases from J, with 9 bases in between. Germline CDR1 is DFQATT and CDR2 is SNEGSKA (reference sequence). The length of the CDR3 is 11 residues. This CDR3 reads CSATVVDGYTF. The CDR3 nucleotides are TGCAGTGCTACGGTCGTTGATGGCTACACCTTC.

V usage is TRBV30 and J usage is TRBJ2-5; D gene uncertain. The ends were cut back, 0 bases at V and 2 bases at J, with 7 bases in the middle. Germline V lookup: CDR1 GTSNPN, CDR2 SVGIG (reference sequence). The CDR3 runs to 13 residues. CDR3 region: CAWSVAFQETQYF. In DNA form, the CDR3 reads TGTGCCTGGAGTGTAGCGTTTCAAGAGACCCAGTACTTC.

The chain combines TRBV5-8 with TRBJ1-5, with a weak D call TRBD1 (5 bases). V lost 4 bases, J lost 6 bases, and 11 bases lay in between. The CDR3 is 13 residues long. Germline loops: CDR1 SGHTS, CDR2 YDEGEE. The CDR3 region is CASSVEGVQPQHF. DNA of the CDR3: TGTGCCAGCAGCGTAGAAGGGGTTCAGCCCCAGCATTTT.

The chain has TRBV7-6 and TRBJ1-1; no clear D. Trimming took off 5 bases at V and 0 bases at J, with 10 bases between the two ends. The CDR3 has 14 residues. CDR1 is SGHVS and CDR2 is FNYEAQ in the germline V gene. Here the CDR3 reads CASSQDGMNTEAFF. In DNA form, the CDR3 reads TGTGCCAGCAGCCAGGACGGGATGAACACTGAAGCTTTCTTT.

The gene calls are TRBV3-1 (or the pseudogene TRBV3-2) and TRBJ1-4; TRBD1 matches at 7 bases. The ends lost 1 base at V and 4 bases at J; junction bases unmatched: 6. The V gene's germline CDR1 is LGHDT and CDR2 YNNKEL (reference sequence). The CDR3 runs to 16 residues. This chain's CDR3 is CASSQGQGLYNEKLFF. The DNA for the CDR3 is TGTGCCAGCAGCCAAGGACAGGGTTTGTATAATGAAAAACTGTTTTTT.

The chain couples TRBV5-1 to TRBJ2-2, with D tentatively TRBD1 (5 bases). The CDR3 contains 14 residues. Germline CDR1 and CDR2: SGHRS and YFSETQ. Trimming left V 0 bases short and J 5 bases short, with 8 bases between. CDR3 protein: CASSLVKGTGELFF. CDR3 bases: TGCGCCAGCAGCTTGGTAAAGGGGACCGGGGAGCTGTTTTTT.

CDR3 residues: CASSLDRVMGEQYF. CDR3 coding DNA: TGTGCCAGCAGCTTAGACAGGGTGATGGGCGAGCAGTACTTC. This chain uses TRBV7-2 with TRBJ2-7; a possible D gene is TRBD1 (6 bases). Germline V gene sequence: CDR1 SGHTA, CDR2 FQGNSA. CDR3 length: 14 amino acids. Trimming stripped 1 base from V and 6 bases from J, with 13 bases between. The full variable domain, its missing parts supplied by reference TRBV7-2 and TRBJ2-7, is GAGVSQSPSNKVTEKGKDVELRCDPISGHTALYWYRQSLGQGLEFLIYFQGNSAPDKSGLPSDRFSAERTGGSVSTLTIQRTQQEDSAVYLCASSLDRVMGEQYFGPGTRLTVT.

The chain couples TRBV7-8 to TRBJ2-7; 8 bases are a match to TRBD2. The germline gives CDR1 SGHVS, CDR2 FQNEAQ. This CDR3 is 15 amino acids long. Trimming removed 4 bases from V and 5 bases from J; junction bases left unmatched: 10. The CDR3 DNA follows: TGTGCCAGCAGCTCCCCGGGAGGGAAGGATGACGAGCAGTACTTC. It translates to CASSSPGGKDDEQYF.

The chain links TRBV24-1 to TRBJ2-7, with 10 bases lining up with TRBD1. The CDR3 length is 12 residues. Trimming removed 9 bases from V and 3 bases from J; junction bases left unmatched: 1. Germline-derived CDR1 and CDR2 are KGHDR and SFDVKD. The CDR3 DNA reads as TGTGCCACCCGGACAGGGGGCTACGAGCAGTACTTC. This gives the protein CATRTGGYEQYF.

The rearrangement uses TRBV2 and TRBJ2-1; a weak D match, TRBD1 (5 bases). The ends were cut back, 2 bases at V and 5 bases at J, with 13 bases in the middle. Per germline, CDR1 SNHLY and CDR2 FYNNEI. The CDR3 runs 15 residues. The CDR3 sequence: CASSERGLRNNEQFF. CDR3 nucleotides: TGTGCCAGCAGTGAAAGGGGTTTGCGGAACAATGAGCAGTTCTTC.

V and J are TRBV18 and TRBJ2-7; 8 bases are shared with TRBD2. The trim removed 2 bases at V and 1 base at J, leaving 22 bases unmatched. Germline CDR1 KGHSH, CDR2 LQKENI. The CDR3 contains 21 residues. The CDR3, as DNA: TGTGCCAGCTCACCAGGCCCCGGAGGACTAGCTTCGGTTCGTCCTTCCTACGAGCAGTACTTC. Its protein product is CASSPGPGGLASVRPSYEQYF.